The 26 T cell receptor beta chains presented below share a single source sample, sequenced in a study of T-cell memory formation after mild COVID-19. TCRdb reanalysed the 5' RACE reads using MiXCR and keeps one entry per CDR3 protein. The sample contains 70,000 to 100,000 distinct CDR3 sequences, about 14% of which appear only once. The sample consisted of PBMCs or a T cell subset sorted from them (not recorded which). The receptors here all came from a man aged 18 to 30 who had mild COVID-19 (a few samples of this study predate the infection). Cell type and time point are not known.

This clonotype has more than one count but fewer than ten. The CDR3 region is CASSPGTGGWRALQTEAFF. CDR3 in DNA: TGTGCCAGCAGTCCCGGGACAGGGGGTTGGCGGGCCTTGCAAACTGAAGCTTTCTTT. The chain recombines TRBV12-3 or TRBV12-4 with TRBJ1-1; 11 bases match TRBD1. The V segment lost 5 bases and the J segment 5 bases; nucleotides outside the gene matches: 19. CDR3 length: 19 amino acids.

The chain joins TRBV19 to TRBJ2-2; 9 nucleotides agree with TRBD1. This CDR3 comprises 14 residues. Germline lookup yields CDR1 LNHDA and CDR2 SQIVND (reference sequence). With V trimmed by 7 bases and J by 4 bases, 4 bases remained unmatched. The CDR3 loop is CASITGGGTGELFF. In DNA form, the CDR3 reads TGTGCCAGTATAACAGGGGGCGGCACCGGGGAGCTGTTTTTT. Drawing the rest from reference TRBV19 and TRBJ2-2, the complete variable domain is DGGITQSPKYLFRKEGQNVTLSCEQNLNHDAMYWYRQDPGQGLRLIYYSQIVNDFQKGDIAEGYSVSREKKESFPLTVTSAQKNPTAFYLCASITGGGTGELFFGEGSRLTVL.

J is TRBJ2-3 and V is TRBV21-1; the table names TRBD1, a call not compared with the DNA. TRBV21-1 is listed as a pseudogene. The CDR3 runs 16 residues. CDR3 amino acids: CASSKRRGRDTDTQYF. The CDR3 coding sequence is TGTGCCAGCAGCAAAAGGAGAGGCAGGGACACAGATACGCAGTATTTT.

The chain combines TRBV3-1 with TRBJ1-2, with D possibly being TRBD1 (6 bases). The CDR3 is 14 residues long. Per germline, CDR1 LGHDT and CDR2 YNNKEL (reference sequence). V was clipped by 2 bases and J by 6 bases, with 13 bases between them. The CDR3 region is CASSQSGGANGYTF. The CDR3 nucleotides are TGTGCCAGCAGCCAATCTGGGGGGGCGAATGGCTACACCTTC. The full variable domain, with the rest looked up from reference TRBV3-1 and TRBJ1-2, is DTAVSQTPKYLVTQMGNDKSIKCEQNLGHDTMYWYKQDSKKFLKIMFSYNNKELIINETVPNRFSPKSPDKAHLNLHINSLELGDSAVYFCASSQSGGANGYTFGSGTRLTVV.

J is TRBJ2-5 and V is TRBV29-1, with D possibly TRBD1 on 6 matching bases. Trimming stripped 3 bases from V and 5 bases from J, with 10 bases between. The CDR3 is 12 residues long. Germline V lookup: CDR1 SQVTM, CDR2 ANQGSEA. CDR3 sequence reads: CSVDHRDETQYF. In DNA, the CDR3 is TGCAGCGTTGACCACAGGGATGAGACCCAGTACTTC.

The chain links TRBV6-5 to TRBJ2-7, with 9 positions matching TRBD1. The V and J ends lost 5 bases and 3 bases, in that order; junction bases with no gene match: 5. The CDR3 spans 14 residues. CDR1 MNHEY and CDR2 SVGAGI come from the germline V gene. The CDR3 loop reads CASSTGTGIYEQYF. The CDR3 nucleotides are TGTGCCAGCAGTACCGGGACAGGGATCTACGAGCAGTACTTC.

The chain couples TRBV7-6 to TRBJ2-1; either TRBD1 or TRBD2 may fit D (5 bases each). The CDR3 has 16 amino acids. Germline values: CDR1 SGHVS, CDR2 FNYEAQ. V dropped 2 bases and J dropped 0 bases, with 11 bases sitting between them. The CDR3 DNA is TGTGCCAGCAGCTTACGTGGGGGAAGCTCCTACAATGAGCAGTTCTTC. Amino acid sequence: CASSLRGGSSYNEQFF.

Only a few counts were recorded for this clonotype. The chain has TRBV7-9 and TRBJ1-1; D is ambiguous. Germline CDR1 SEHNR, CDR2 FQNEAQ (reference sequence). V lost 5 bases to trimming and J lost 7 bases, with 11 bases between them. The CDR3 runs to 12 residues. The CDR3 here is CASSQDIFEAFF. The CDR3 DNA is TGTGCCAGCAGCCAAGACATCTTTGAAGCTTTCTTT.

The V call is TRBV5-1, the J call TRBJ2-7; TRBD1 is a possible D gene (5 bases). The CDR3 extends over 16 amino acids. The germline V gene has CDR1 SGHRS and CDR2 YFSETQ. V shed 4 bases and J shed 3 bases, with 20 bases lying between them. CDR3 DNA: TGCGCCAGCAGCCACCCACCCCGAAATACAGGCTACGAGCAGTACGTC. Residues: CASSHPPRNTGYEQYV.

This clonotype has just a few counts. This chain joins TRBV4-1 and TRBJ2-1, with no clear D. V was shortened by 1 base and J by 7 bases, with 14 bases between the two germline ends. The V gene's germline CDR1 is MGHRA and CDR2 YSYEKL. The CDR3 totals 15 residues. CDR3 region: CASSQVGLLGNEQFF. Written as DNA, the CDR3 is TGCGCCAGCAGCCAAGTCGGCTTGCTGGGGAATGAGCAGTTCTTC.

This clonotype occurred many times. CDR3 residues: CASSQVGPDTQYF. The CDR3, as DNA: TGCGCCAGCAGCCAAGTCGGCCCAGATACGCAGTATTTT. The chain uses TRBV4-1 and TRBJ2-3; no clear D gene. CDR1 and CDR2 from the germline V gene are MGHRA and YSYEKL. The CDR3 contains 13 residues. V was pared by 1 base and J by 4 bases, with 6 bases between.

The V gene is TRBV27, the J gene TRBJ2-5, with a tentative D call TRBD1 (5 bases). Between the trimmed V and J ends, which lost 4 bases and 0 bases, there was a span of 12 bases. Germline loops: CDR1 MNHEY, CDR2 SMNVEV (reference sequence). This CDR3 is built from 15 residues. Here the CDR3 DNA reads TGTGCCAGCAGTTCCCTACGACAGTACCAAGAGACCCAGTACTTC. This sequence encodes CASSSLRQYQETQYF.

The chain recombines TRBV4-3 with TRBJ2-7; 12 bases agree with TRBD1. V was pared by 4 bases and J by 5 bases, with 6 bases of the junction left unmatched. CDR3 length equals 15 residues. Germline V gene data show CDR1 as LGHNA and CDR2 as YSLEER. The CDR3 DNA follows: TGCGCCAGCAGCCCCGGGACAGGGGGCTGGAACGAGCAGTACTTC. Protein sequence: CASSPGTGGWNEQYF.

V gene TRBV13 combines with J gene TRBJ2-7; the D call may be TRBD1 or TRBD2 (5 bases each). Germline assignment: CDR1 PRHDT and CDR2 FYEKMQ (reference sequence). The CDR3 totals 13 residues. The V gene lost 0 bases and the J gene lost 9 bases, with 12 bases spanning the gap. The CDR3 loop is CASSLGQGAVQYV. The CDR3 region has the DNA TGTGCCAGCAGCTTAGGCCAGGGAGCCGTGCAGTACGTC.

This clonotype was detected a few times. V and J are TRBV2 and TRBJ2-1; 11 bases agree with TRBD1. CDR3 length: 17 residues. J lost 8 bases, V lost 6 bases, and 15 bases had no gene match. Germline CDR1 SNHLY, CDR2 FYNNEI. CDR3 DNA: TGTGCCAGCAGCCCCGAAAGGTGGACAGGGGGCATGGATGAGCAGTTCTTC. This encodes CASSPERWTGGMDEQFF.

A few counts support this clonotype. The CDR3 loop is CASRLSGVGVTEAFF. CDR3 nucleotides: TGTGCCAGCAGACTATCAGGGGTAGGAGTCACTGAAGCTTTCTTT. The V and J genes are TRBV6-5 and TRBJ1-1; the D gene is possibly TRBD1 (6 bases). The CDR3 extends over 15 amino acids. Deletions cut 6 bases from V and 4 bases from J, with 18 bases between. From germline, CDR1 is MNHEY and CDR2 SVGAGI.

This clonotype was picked up a small number of times. V usage is TRBV28 and J usage is TRBJ2-3, with a tentative D call TRBD2 (5 bases). Germline V CDR1 and CDR2: MDHEN, SYDVKM. V dropped 7 bases and J dropped 5 bases, with 10 bases sitting between them. This CDR3 contains 12 residues. CDR3 DNA sequence: TGTGCCAGCAAAGCGGCCGGAGATACGCAGTATTTT. It yields the protein CASKAAGDTQYF.

The J gene is TRBJ2-3, the V gene TRBV4-1, with 8 bases identical to TRBD2. V lost 11 bases to trimming and J lost 0 bases; unmatched junction nucleotides: 10. The CDR3 runs 15 residues. CDR1 and CDR2 from the germline V gene are MGHRA and YSYEKL. The CDR3 nucleotides are TGCGCCTCCCTGGCCCCGGGGGGGAGCACAGATACGCAGTATTTT. It specifies CASLAPGGSTDTQYF.

The V gene is TRBV7-2, the J gene TRBJ1-1; no reliable D call. V lost 3 bases and J lost 1, with 9 bases in between. Germline CDR1 SGHTA, CDR2 FQGNSA. The CDR3 is 14 residues long. CDR3 in DNA: TGTGCCAGCAGCTTCTGGGCAGGGAACACTGAAGCTTTCTTT. Its translation: CASSFWAGNTEAFF.

In this sample, this clonotype turned up many times. This rearrangement joins TRBV20-1 to TRBJ2-7, with D hard to call. The CDR3 loop spans 11 amino acids. V was trimmed by 0 bases and J by 7 bases, leaving 7 bases between them. Per the germline V gene, CDR1 is DFQATT and CDR2 is SNEGSKA (reference sequence). The CDR3 DNA sequence: TGCAGTGCTAGAGACGGTTCGGAGCAGTACGTC. Translation: CSARDGSEQYV.

The J gene is TRBJ1-2, the V gene TRBV4-1, with D unresolved. Trimming cost V 4 bases and J 8 bases, with 17 bases left between them. CDR1 MGHRA and CDR2 YSYEKL come from the germline V gene. This CDR3 spans 14 amino acids. The CDR3 loop is CASSLHRGQLGYTF. CDR3 sequence (DNA): TGCGCCAGCAGCCTGCATCGCGGGCAACTAGGCTACACCTTC.

The chain employs TRBV6-2 or TRBV6-3 and TRBJ1-5; D call uncertain. From germline, CDR1 is MNHEY and CDR2 SVGEGT. The V end was cut by 0 bases, the J end by 3 bases, with 6 bases between. This CDR3 has 14 residues. The CDR3: CASSYSSPNQPQHF. The CDR3 DNA is TGTGCCAGCAGTTACTCGTCGCCCAATCAGCCCCAGCATTTT.

This clonotype was recorded a few times. CDR3 sequence reads: CASSSTGDTRNEQFF. Written as DNA, the CDR3 is TGTGCCAGCAGCTCCACGGGGGACACGCGCAATGAGCAGTTCTTC. The rearrangement links TRBV7-6 to TRBJ2-1; D possibly matches TRBD1 or TRBD2 (6 bases each). CDR1 is SGHVS and CDR2 is FNYEAQ in the germline V gene. V was trimmed by 4 bases and J by 6 bases, leaving 16 bases between them. CDR3 length: 15 amino acids.

This clonotype was detected a few times. The V gene is TRBV7-8, the J gene TRBJ2-3, with a tentative D call TRBD1 (6 bases). Trimming left V 4 bases short and J 5 bases short, with 10 bases between. The CDR3 has 13 residues. From germline, CDR1 is SGHVS and CDR2 FQNEAQ. The DNA for the CDR3 is TGTGCCAGCAGCTCCTTGACAGGAGATACGCAGTATTTT. Encoded protein: CASSSLTGDTQYF.

The chain has TRBV20-1 and TRBJ2-7; no clear D. Between the trimmed V and J ends, which lost 3 bases and 1 base, there was a span of 4 bases. The germline gives CDR1 DFQATT, CDR2 SNEGSKA (reference sequence). The CDR3 is 11 residues long. CDR3 loop: CSASSSYEQYV. The CDR3 bases are TGCAGTGCTAGTTCTTCCTACGAGCAGTACGTC.

This chain uses TRBV6-6 with TRBJ2-5, with D possibly being TRBD1 (6 bases). Germline V gives CDR1 MNHNY, CDR2 SVGAGI (reference sequence). This CDR3 contains 16 residues. V was trimmed by 0 bases and J by 2 bases, leaving 13 bases between them. The CDR3 loop reads CASSYSRLGGQETQYF. The CDR3 DNA is TGTGCCAGCAGTTACTCGAGGCTAGGGGGTCAAGAGACCCAGTACTTC.